This TCR beta chain was obtained from a study of Ad26.COV2.S vaccination and SARS-CoV-2 variants. Method: immunoSEQ multiplex PCR; TCRdb's copy keeps in-frame clones and lacks some. The sample lists 400,000 to 450,000 clones, about 93% occurring once. The CDR3 sequence is 15 residues long. Germline CDR1 is GTSNPN and CDR2 is SVGIG (reference sequence). V was clipped by 2 bases and J by 3 bases; unmatched bases: 10. Treatment described: 15 to 20 received Ad26.COV2.S at low or high dose, single or two shots; five or six received placebo; per-sample allocation not given. Day 63 following the first vaccine or placebo injection was when the samples were taken. Donor was an adult aged 18-55 years in Boston. Study-level results: Spike-specific TCR breadth ran higher among vaccine recipients than placebo recipients.

Regarding this clone: Its antigen is unidentified.

This specimen consisted of peripheral blood, obtained in a trial of Ad26.COV2.S vaccine versus placebo. This TCR derives from a person between 18 and 65 years old who received the Ad26.COV2.S COVID-19 vaccine or a placebo. The genes are TRBV30 and TRBJ2-7, with 7 bases matching TRBD1. The CDR3 spells CAWSTTGTALYEQYF. The CDR3, as DNA: TGTGCCTGGAGTACCACCGGGACAGCCCTCTACGAGCAGTACTTC.